The table lists the clone carrying this T cell receptor (beta chain) with many counts. Its antigen is not known. The sample is drawn from a study of CD8 T cells in ankylosing spondylitis. Study results and caveats: Blood of patients with ankylosing spondylitis appeared to be characterized by a TCR beta motif of 8 or 9 highly homologous variants. Disease-associated clonotypes exhibited CD8+ identity and were relatively infrequent in peripheral blood.

The junction had 7 bases not matched to a gene; V was cut back by 4 bases and J by 4 bases. The length of the CDR3 is 15 residues. Germline CDR1 is SGHRS and CDR2 is YFSETQ. Each TCR beta library was made by quantitative 5'-RACE that incorporated molecular barcodes. MiXCR, applied by TCRdb to the 5' RACE reads, yields one record per CDR3 protein. The table lists 130,000 or so distinct CDR3 sequences, roughly 15% of them singletons. The V gene is TRBV5-1, the J gene TRBJ2-7; 11 positions agree with TRBD2. This TCR was recovered from a male donor with ankylosing spondylitis. The sample comprised blood, either unsorted or a sorted T cell fraction (not recorded which). The DNA for the CDR3 is TGCGCCAGCAGCCCGAGCACTAGCGGGAGTTACGAGCAGTACTTC. Its protein product is CASSPSTSGSYEQYF.